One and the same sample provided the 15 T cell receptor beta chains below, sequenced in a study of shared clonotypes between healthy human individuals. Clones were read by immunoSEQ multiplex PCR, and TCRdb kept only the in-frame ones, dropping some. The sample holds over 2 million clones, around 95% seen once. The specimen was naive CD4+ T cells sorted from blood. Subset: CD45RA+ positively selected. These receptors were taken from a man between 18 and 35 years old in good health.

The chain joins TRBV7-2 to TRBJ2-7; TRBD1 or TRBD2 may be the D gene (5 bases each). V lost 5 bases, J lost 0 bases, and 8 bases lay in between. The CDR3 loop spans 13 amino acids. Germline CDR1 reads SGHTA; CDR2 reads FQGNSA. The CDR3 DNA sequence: TGTGCCAGCAGCGACGGGGCCTCCTACGAGCAGTACTTC. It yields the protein CASSDGASYEQYF.

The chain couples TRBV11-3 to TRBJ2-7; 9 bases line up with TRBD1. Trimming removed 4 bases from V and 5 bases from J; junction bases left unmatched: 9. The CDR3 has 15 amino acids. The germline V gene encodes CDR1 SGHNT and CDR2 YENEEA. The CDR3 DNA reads TGTGCCAGCAGCTCGAGACAGGGGGAGAGGAACGAGCAGTACTTC. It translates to CASSSRQGERNEQYF.

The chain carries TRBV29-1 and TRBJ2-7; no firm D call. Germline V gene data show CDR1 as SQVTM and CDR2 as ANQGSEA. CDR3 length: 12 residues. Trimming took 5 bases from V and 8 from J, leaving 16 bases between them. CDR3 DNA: TGCAGCGTTCGCCCGGATGTGAATCAGCAGTACTTC. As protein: CSVRPDVNQQYF.

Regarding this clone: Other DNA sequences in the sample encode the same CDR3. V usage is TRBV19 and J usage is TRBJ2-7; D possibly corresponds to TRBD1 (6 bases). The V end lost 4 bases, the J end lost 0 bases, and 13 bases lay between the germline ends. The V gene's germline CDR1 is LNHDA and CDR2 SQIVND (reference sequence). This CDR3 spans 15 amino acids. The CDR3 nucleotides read TGTGCCAGTAGTACCTCAACAGGGAGCTCCTACGAGCAGTACTTC. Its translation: CASSTSTGSSYEQYF.

Here the CDR3 DNA reads TGTGCCAGCAGCTTGGGGGGACGGATTAATCAGCCCCAGCATTTT. Residues: CASSLGGRINQPQHF. The V call is TRBV7-2, the J call TRBJ1-5; D possibly corresponds to TRBD1 (5 bases). From germline, CDR1 is SGHTA and CDR2 FQGNSA. Trimming took off 3 bases at V and 4 bases at J, with 13 bases between the two ends. The CDR3 contains 15 residues.

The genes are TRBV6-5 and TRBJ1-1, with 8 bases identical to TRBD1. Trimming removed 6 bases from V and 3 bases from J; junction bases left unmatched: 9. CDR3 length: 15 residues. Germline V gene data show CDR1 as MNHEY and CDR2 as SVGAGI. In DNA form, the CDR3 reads TGTGCCAGCAGCCCTCCCTCCAGGGGGCACACTGAAGCTTTCTTT. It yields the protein CASSPPSRGHTEAFF.

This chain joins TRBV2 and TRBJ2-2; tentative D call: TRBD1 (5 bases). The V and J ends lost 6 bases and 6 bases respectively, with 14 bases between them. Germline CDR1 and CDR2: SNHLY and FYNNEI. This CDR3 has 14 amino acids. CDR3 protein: CASRRTLSPGELFF. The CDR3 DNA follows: TGTGCCAGCAGAAGGACACTTAGCCCCGGGGAGCTGTTTTTT.

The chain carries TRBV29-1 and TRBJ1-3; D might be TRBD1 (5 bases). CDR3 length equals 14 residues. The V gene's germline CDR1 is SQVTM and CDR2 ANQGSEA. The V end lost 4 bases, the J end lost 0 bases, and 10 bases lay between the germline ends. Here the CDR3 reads CSVVAGLSGNTIYF. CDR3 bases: TGCAGCGTTGTCGCAGGGCTCTCTGGAAACACCATATATTTT.

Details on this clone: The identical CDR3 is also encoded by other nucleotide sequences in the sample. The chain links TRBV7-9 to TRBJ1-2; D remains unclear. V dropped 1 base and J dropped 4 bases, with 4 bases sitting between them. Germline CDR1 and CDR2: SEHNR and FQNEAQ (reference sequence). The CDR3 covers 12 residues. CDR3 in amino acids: CASSLGVYGYTF. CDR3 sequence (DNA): TGTGCCAGCAGCTTAGGAGTCTATGGCTACACCTTC.

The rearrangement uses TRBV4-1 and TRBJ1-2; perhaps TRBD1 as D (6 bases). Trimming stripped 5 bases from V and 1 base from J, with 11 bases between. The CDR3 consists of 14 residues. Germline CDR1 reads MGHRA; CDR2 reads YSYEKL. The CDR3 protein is CASSTGQYNYGYTF. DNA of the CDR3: TGCGCCAGCAGCACTGGACAGTATAACTATGGCTACACCTTC.

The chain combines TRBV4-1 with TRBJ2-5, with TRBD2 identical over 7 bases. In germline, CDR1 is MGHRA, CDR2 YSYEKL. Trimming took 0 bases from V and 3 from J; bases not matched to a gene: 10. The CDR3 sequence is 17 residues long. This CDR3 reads CASSQDRLAKWEETQYF. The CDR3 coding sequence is TGCGCCAGCAGCCAAGATCGACTAGCTAAGTGGGAAGAGACCCAGTACTTC.

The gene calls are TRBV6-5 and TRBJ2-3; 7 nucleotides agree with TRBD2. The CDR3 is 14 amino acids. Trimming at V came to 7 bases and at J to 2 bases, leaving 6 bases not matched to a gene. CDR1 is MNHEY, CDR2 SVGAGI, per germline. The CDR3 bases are TGTGCCAGCAAACTAGCGACCTACACAGATACGCAGTATTTT. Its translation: CASKLATYTDTQYF.

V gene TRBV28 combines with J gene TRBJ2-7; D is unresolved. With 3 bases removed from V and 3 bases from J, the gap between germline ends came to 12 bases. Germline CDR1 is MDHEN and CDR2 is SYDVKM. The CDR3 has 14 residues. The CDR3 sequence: CASSFSGNRYEQYF. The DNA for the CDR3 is TGTGCCAGCAGTTTTTCGGGTAACCGCTACGAGCAGTACTTC.

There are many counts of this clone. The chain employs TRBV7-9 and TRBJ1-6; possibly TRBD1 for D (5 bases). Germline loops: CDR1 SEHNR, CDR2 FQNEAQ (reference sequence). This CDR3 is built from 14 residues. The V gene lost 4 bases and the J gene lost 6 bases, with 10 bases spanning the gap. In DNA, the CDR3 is TGTGCCAGCAGCTCGCCAGGGCTTAATTCACCCCTCCACTTT. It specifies CASSSPGLNSPLHF.

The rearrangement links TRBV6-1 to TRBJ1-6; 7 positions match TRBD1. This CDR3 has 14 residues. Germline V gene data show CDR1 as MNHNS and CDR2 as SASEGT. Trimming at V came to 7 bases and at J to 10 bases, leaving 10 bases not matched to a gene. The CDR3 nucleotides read TGTGCCAGCATCGGACATTCGACAGGGTCACCCCTCCACTTT. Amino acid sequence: CASIGHSTGSPLHF.